Listed below are T cell receptor beta chains from one sample, sequenced in a study of blood T cells in healthy people across ages. One entry per CDR3 protein results from TCRdb running MiXCR on the 5' RACE reads. The sample consists of roughly 900,000 distinct CDR3 sequences, around 30% of them appearing once. Sequencing used blood. Receptors were obtained from an elderly woman in good health. CDR3s leave out the opening cysteine and the closing phenylalanine or tryptophan. The order of the fields is J gene, V gene, CDR3 protein.

>TRBJ2-2|TRBV7-9
ASSWKTSAAPGELF
>TRBJ2-5|TRBV6-2/TRBV6-3
ASMSRTSPQETQY
>TRBJ2-1|TRBV7-9
ASSYPVGNEQF
>TRBJ1-6|TRBV5-6
ASGLYAGGNSPLH
>TRBJ2-7|TRBV5-1
ASSFQGALDEQY
>TRBJ2-7|TRBV7-9
ASSSWTGFTYEQY
>TRBJ1-1|TRBV12-3/TRBV12-4
ASSWTGARNTEAF
>TRBJ2-6|TRBV28
ASRQGGSGANVLT
>TRBJ2-1|TRBV20-1
SARALAGLYNEQF
>TRBJ1-5|TRBV2
ASKRDPGGNQPQH
>TRBJ2-7|TRBV12-3/TRBV12-4
ASSKVIGYNEQY
>TRBJ1-1|TRBV6-2/TRBV6-3
ASSLRYEAF
>TRBJ2-4|TRBV7-9
ASRHSDRDQSIQY
>TRBJ2-3|TRBV27
ASASHARRTDTQY
>TRBJ2-1|TRBV4-1
ASSQEVGTGSGNEQF
>TRBJ2-7|TRBV5-1
ASSLAFIFGQPYEQY
>TRBJ2-4|TRBV6-2/TRBV6-3
ASSLTRDSQNIQY
>TRBJ2-1|TRBV4-1
ASSQDIGHDEQF
>TRBJ1-2|TRBV20-1
SASPSGSYGYT
>TRBJ1-2|TRBV7-2
ASSLLSYGYT
>TRBJ2-2|TRBV5-1
ASSLVGETTGELF
>TRBJ1-2|TRBV6-2/TRBV6-3
ASSYLGRTASNYGYT
>TRBJ2-3|TRBV5-5
ASSLRSQGTDTQY
>TRBJ1-4|TRBV7-9
ASSSGTGATNEKLF
>TRBJ2-1|TRBV6-5
ASSYSGQGSSEQF
>TRBJ1-1|TRBV6-5
ASRRQGRNTEAF
>TRBJ2-3|TRBV11-2
ASSRATDTQY
>-|TRBV10-3
AISESVSGGYEQY
>TRBJ1-1|TRBV30
AWSRPHRVWETEAF
>TRBJ2-5|TRBV6-2/TRBV6-3
ASSINYSRETQY
>TRBJ1-1|TRBV18
ASSTGTLGTGLNTEAF
>TRBJ1-1|TRBV11-2
ASSLVRRFEVGAF
>TRBJ2-1|TRBV20-1
SAREGMLGNEQF
>TRBJ1-1|TRBV7-6
ASSLDGREAF
>TRBJ2-1|TRBV12-5
ASGPPGQFSEQF
>TRBJ2-2|TRBV25-1
ASSAQSGTGFGTGELF
>TRBJ2-5|TRBV6-2/TRBV6-3
ASRRGGGAETQY
>TRBJ2-3|TRBV27
ASSSPLDSGGTDTQY
>TRBJ2-7|TRBV5-5
ASSLELAAGEQY
>TRBJ1-2|TRBV20-1
SARDGGPRDYGYT
>TRBJ2-1|TRBV9
ASSEGVHDEQF
>TRBJ1-5|TRBV30
AWSARGSPQH
>TRBJ2-1|TRBV11-2
ASSPPSSGGATEQF
>TRBJ2-4|TRBV6-2/TRBV6-3
ASSEGQALAKNIQY
>TRBJ2-7|TRBV20-1
SARISGRVRYEQY
>TRBJ2-5|TRBV5-1
ASSPRAMNIHNEQY
>TRBJ2-5|TRBV9
ASSVTPGLQETQY
>TRBJ2-5|TRBV12-3/TRBV12-4
ATSPLLGDGTQY